These T cell receptor beta chains were read from a single sample in a study of CD8+CD57+ T cells in acquired aplastic anemia. Via MiXCR, TCRdb re-called the reads, giving one row per CDR3 protein. In the table there are about 110,000 distinct CDR3 sequences, 50% to 65% of which are singletons. The sample taken for sequencing was sorted CD4+, CD8+, or CD8+CD57+ T cells (not recorded which) from PBMCs. Source of these receptors: a human donor in good health, serving as a control. CDR3s include the opening cysteine and the closing phenylalanine or tryptophan. The D gene is left open where the match is weak. A clone size is listed for some rows: how often the clone was seen (once, few, many), or a class if it is expanded.

J,V,size,D,DNA,CDR3
TRBJ2-5,TRBV4-3,few,NA,TGCGCCAGCAGCCAAGATCATGCCCGACAAGAGACCCAGTACTTC,CASSQDHARQETQYF
TRBJ1-2,TRBV9,many,TRBD1,TGTGCCAGCAGCTTACCAGGGGGCGCAAAGGGCTACACCTTC,CASSLPGGAKGYTF
TRBJ1-6,TRBV2,NA,NA,TGTGCCAGCCACGTGCAGGGTCGTAATTCACCCCTCCACTTT,CASHVQGRNSPLHF
TRBJ2-1,TRBV10-3,NA,NA,TGTGCCATCAGTGAGTCGGCCGTTGAGCAGTTCTTC,CAISESAVEQFF
TRBJ1-4,TRBV5-6,many,NA,TGTGCCAGCAGCTCGGGACTCGGAAATGAAAAACTGTTTTTT,CASSSGLGNEKLFF
TRBJ2-7,TRBV4-1,many,NA,TGCGCCAGCAGCCCCAGTCGGGGGTCCTACGAGCAGTACTTC,CASSPSRGSYEQYF
TRBJ1-2,TRBV29-1,NA,NA,TGCAGCGCCCAGGGATCTAACGGCTACACCTTC,CSAQGSNGYTF
TRBJ2-1,TRBV4-1,NA,NA,TGCGCCAGCAGCCAGGGGGGACTGGCCTCGGGTGAGCAGTTCTTC,CASSQGGLASGEQFF
TRBJ2-1,TRBV19,many,TRBD2,TGTGCCAGTAGTGGACTAGCGGGGGGCGCGGGAGGGCATGAGCAGTTCTTC,CASSGLAGGAGGHEQFF
TRBJ1-2,TRBV5-4,many,NA,TGTGCCAGCAGCTTCGACCGTGCTGACTATGGCTACACCTTC,CASSFDRADYGYTF
TRBJ2-4,TRBV11-3,NA,NA,TGTGCCAGCAGCTTAGAGGAGGGGCCCAAAAACATTCAGTACTTC,CASSLEEGPKNIQYF
TRBJ2-2,TRBV25-1,few,TRBD2,TGTGCCAGCAGTGCATCTAGCGGGGGAGCGAACACCGGGGAGCTGTTTTTT,CASSASSGGANTGELFF
TRBJ2-7,TRBV9,NA,TRBD2,TGTGCCAGCAGCGAGACTAGCGGGGGGGCCTACGAGCAGTACTTC,CASSETSGGAYEQYF
TRBJ2-5,TRBV7-9,once,TRBD1,TGTGCCAGCAGCTTAGCTGACAGGGGGCAAAAAGTGACCCAGTACTTC,CASSLADRGQKVTQYF
TRBJ2-7,TRBV15,NA,TRBD1,TGTGCCACCAGCAGAGAGGAAGGCGGGACAGGGGCCAGCTACGAGCAGTACTTC,CATSREEGGTGASYEQYF
TRBJ2-3,TRBV6-4,NA,TRBD1,TGTGCCAGCAGTGAGTCGGGACAGGGCGGCACAGATACGCAGTATTTT,CASSESGQGGTDTQYF
TRBJ2-3,TRBV2,NA,NA,TGTGCCAGCAGTGAACAGGGGGGCGATACGCAGTATTTT,CASSEQGGDTQYF
TRBJ1-2,TRBV12-3/TRBV12-4,NA,NA,TGTGCCAGCAGTCTTGCCCGGATTACCTATGGCTACACCTTC,CASSLARITYGYTF
TRBJ1-2,TRBV9,NA,NA,TGTGCCAGCAGCTCAAAATCCGGCTACACCTTC,CASSSKSGYTF
TRBJ1-5,TRBV7-2,NA,NA,TGTGCCAGCAGCCCCGATGGCAATCAGCCCCAGCATTTT,CASSPDGNQPQHF
TRBJ2-7,TRBV7-2,many,NA,TGTGCCAGCAGCCCGATGATCTACGAGCAGTACTTC,CASSPMIYEQYF
TRBJ2-7,TRBV11-2,once,NA,TGTGCCAGCAGTCCAGAAAGCGCTCCTCTCCCCTACGAGCAGTACTTC,CASSPESAPLPYEQYF
TRBJ2-3,TRBV20-1,many,NA,TGCAGTGCTAGAGCAGGGGGGGATACGCAGTATTTT,CSARAGGDTQYF
TRBJ2-1,TRBV19,few,TRBD2,TGTGCCAGTAGTCTGACTAGCGGGGTCTACAATGAGCAGTTCTTC,CASSLTSGVYNEQFF
TRBJ1-2,TRBV27,many,TRBD1,TGTGCCAGCAGGGTGGGACAGGATGCTAACTATGGCTACACCTTC,CASRVGQDANYGYTF
TRBJ2-1,TRBV15,many,NA,TGTGCCTGCCGGGACGCGCCTCACAATGAGCAGTTCTTC,CACRDAPHNEQFF
TRBJ1-3,TRBV25-1,NA,NA,TGTGCCAGCAGTTCATCCCACTCGGGGGCCTCTGGAAACACCATATATTTT,CASSSSHSGASGNTIYF
TRBJ2-5,TRBV19,few,NA,TGTGCCAGTAGTACGTCCACGGCTGAAGAGACCCAGTACTTC,CASSTSTAEETQYF
TRBJ2-7,TRBV5-1,NA,TRBD2,TGCGCCAGCAGCCTGCGACTAGCGGGAGGGCCTCGCTACGAGCAGTACTTC,CASSLRLAGGPRYEQYF
TRBJ2-7,TRBV7-9,NA,NA,TGCGCCAGCAGCCGATCTAGGGCCTACGAGCAGTACTTC,CASSRSRAYEQYF
TRBJ2-7,TRBV4-1,once,TRBD2,TGCGCCAGCAGCCCCGGGACTAGCGCAGTCTACGAGCAGTACTTC,CASSPGTSAVYEQYF
TRBJ1-1,TRBV27,many,NA,TGTGCCAGCAGTTTAAGGTGGACAGACCAAGCTTTCTTT,CASSLRWTDQAFF
TRBJ2-7,TRBV15,few,NA,TGTGCCACCAGCAGTCCCGGTAGAAGGGAGTGGGAGCAGTACTTC,CATSSPGRREWEQYF
TRBJ2-7,TRBV15,few,NA,TGTGCCACCAGCAGAGAGGGGAGCTACGAGCAGTACTTC,CATSREGSYEQYF
TRBJ1-2,TRBV6-2/TRBV6-3,NA,TRBD1,TGTGCCAGCAGGGACAGGACAAGTTGGGGCTACACCTTC,CASRDRTSWGYTF
TRBJ1-6,TRBV15,NA,NA,TGTGCCACCAGCCAAGGGGAAGCACTCACGGGGACACCCCTCCACTTT,CATSQGEALTGTPLHF
TRBJ2-3,TRBV7-2,few,NA,TGTGCCAGCAGCTCGGCAGATACGCAGTATTTT,CASSSADTQYF
TRBJ1-1,TRBV19,many,NA,TGTGCCAGTAGTAGGGATCAGAGGACTGAAGCTTTCTTT,CASSRDQRTEAFF
TRBJ2-7,TRBV3-1,many,TRBD1,TGTGCCAGCGCCTCACAGGGGGAATTGTACGAGCAGTACTTC,CASASQGELYEQYF
TRBJ2-1,TRBV7-9,NA,TRBD1,TGTGCCAGCAGCTACGGGACAGGGGGCAATGAGCAGTTCTTC,CASSYGTGGNEQFF
TRBJ1-2,TRBV7-8,many,TRBD1,TGTGCCAGCAGCCGCCCGACAGGGTTGAACTATGGCTACACCTTC,CASSRPTGLNYGYTF
TRBJ1-1,TRBV10-3,few,NA,TGTGCCATCAGTGAGTCATCGGGGTCCACTGAAGCTTTCTTT,CAISESSGSTEAFF
TRBJ1-1,TRBV7-2,NA,NA,TGTGCCAGCAGCGCCTGGGGCGGCACCGAAGCTTTCTTT,CASSAWGGTEAFF
TRBJ2-1,TRBV29-1,few,NA,TGCAGCGCCGGAACCCCCGCGGTGTCCTACAATGAGCAGTTCTTC,CSAGTPAVSYNEQFF
TRBJ2-3,TRBV24-1,once,NA,TGTGCCACCAGTGATCCGACAGGCACAGATACGCAGTATTTT,CATSDPTGTDTQYF
TRBJ2-7,TRBV6-1,NA,TRBD1,TGTGCCAGCAGCCTACAAACCGGGACAGGGGACTACGAGCAGTACTTC,CASSLQTGTGDYEQYF
TRBJ2-7,TRBV2,NA,TRBD2,TGTGCCAGCAGTCGGGGACTAGCGCTGTACGAGCAGTACTTC,CASSRGLALYEQYF
TRBJ2-1,TRBV5-6,NA,NA,TGTGCCAGCAGCCGTACCAGGGGACGGGATGAGCAGTTCTTC,CASSRTRGRDEQFF
TRBJ1-2,TRBV19,NA,NA,TGTGCCAGTAGTCCCTATCTGAGGGGCGGCGGTGGCTACACCTTC,CASSPYLRGGGGYTF
TRBJ2-1,TRBV29-1,NA,NA,TGCAGCGTTGAGGACGGATCCAGCTCCTACAATGAGCAGTTCTTC,CSVEDGSSSYNEQFF
TRBJ2-5,TRBV25-1,NA,TRBD1,TGTGCCAGCAGTGAAGCACAGGGGGACCAAGAGACCCAGTACTTC,CASSEAQGDQETQYF
TRBJ2-7,TRBV7-3,few,NA,TGTGCCAGAGCGACCAACCAGGGCGACGAGCAGTACTTC,CARATNQGDEQYF
TRBJ1-6,TRBV20-1,few,NA,TGCAGTGCTACAACATCGATCAGGACCTATAATTCACCCCTCCACTTT,CSATTSIRTYNSPLHF
TRBJ1-6,TRBV6-1,NA,NA,TGTGCCAGCAGTGAGGGGCGGGGGGATTCACCTCTCCACTTT,CASSEGRGDSPLHF
TRBJ1-4,TRBV7-2,many,NA,TGTGCCAGCAGCTCTCATTACCCAGGGTCAACTAATGAAAAACTGTTTTTT,CASSSHYPGSTNEKLFF
TRBJ1-1,TRBV7-9,many,TRBD1,TGTGCCAGCAGCCAAAAGGGACAGGGAGATACTGAAGCTTTCTTT,CASSQKGQGDTEAFF
TRBJ1-5,TRBV19,NA,NA,TGTGCCAGTAGCACCACAATCAATAGCAATCAGCCCCAGCATTTT,CASSTTINSNQPQHF
TRBJ1-2,TRBV2,many,TRBD1,TGTGCCAGCAGACGAATCGGGACAGGGTCGACTAACTATGGCTACACCTTC,CASRRIGTGSTNYGYTF
TRBJ1-6,TRBV24-1,NA,TRBD1,TGTGCCACCAGTGGAGCAGGGGGTACTTCACCCCTCCACTTT,CATSGAGGTSPLHF